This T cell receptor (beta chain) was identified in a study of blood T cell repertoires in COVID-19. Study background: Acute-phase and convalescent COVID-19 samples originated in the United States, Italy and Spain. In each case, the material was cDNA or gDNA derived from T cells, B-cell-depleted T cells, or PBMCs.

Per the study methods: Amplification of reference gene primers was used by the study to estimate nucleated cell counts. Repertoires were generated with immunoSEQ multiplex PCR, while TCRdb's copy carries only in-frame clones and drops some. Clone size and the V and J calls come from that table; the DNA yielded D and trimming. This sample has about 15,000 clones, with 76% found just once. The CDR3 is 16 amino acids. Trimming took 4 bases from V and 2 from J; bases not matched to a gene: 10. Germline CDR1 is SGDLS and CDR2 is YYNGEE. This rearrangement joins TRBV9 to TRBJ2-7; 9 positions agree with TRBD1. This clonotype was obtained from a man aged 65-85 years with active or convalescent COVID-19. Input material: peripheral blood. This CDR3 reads CASSLIGQGTAYEQYF. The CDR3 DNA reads TGTGCCAGCAGCCTCATAGGACAGGGGACCGCCTACGAGCAGTACTTC.